This T cell receptor beta chain comes out of a study of graft-versus-host responses after intestinal transplantation. This CDR3 has 12 residues. Germline assignment: CDR1 SEHNR and CDR2 FQNEAQ (reference sequence). The V end was cut by 2 bases, the J end by 14 bases, with 15 bases between. The assay was immunoSEQ multiplex PCR, and TCRdb's table has in-frame clones only and misses some. The table shows tens of thousands of clones, with roughly 92% occurring only once. The clonotype comes from a human patient who received an intestinal transplant, so some T cells may come from the graft donor. Material: PBMCs, obtained about 250 days after intestinal transplant. The chain uses TRBV7-9 and TRBJ1-2; D unresolved. CDR3 in amino acids: CASSLIGNGLTF. The CDR3 nucleotides are TGTGCCAGCAGCTTAATAGGCAACGGCCTGACCTTC. Drawing the rest from reference TRBV7-9 and TRBJ1-2, the complete variable domain is DTGVSQNPRHKITKRGQNVTFRCDPISEHNRLYWYRQTLGQGPEFLTYFQNEAQLEKSRLLSDRFSAERPKGSFSTLEIQRTEQGDSAMYLCASSLIGNGLTFGSGTRLTVV.